This TCR beta chain was sequenced during a study of human T cells and chemical hapten exposure. Study-level information: On around 2 cm by around 2 cm of upper inner arm skin, sensitization was performed with 2% DPC.

At least ten counts were recorded for this clonotype. Noted time point: pre-sensitization, week 0. Treatment noted: therapeutic diphenylcyclopropenone sensitization with weekly scalp DPC. Unseparated into fractions, whole blood served as the source from which total RNA was extracted. TCRdb reprocessed the RACE reads with MiXCR, giving one entry per CDR3 protein. The repertoire holds roughly 100,000 distinct CDR3 sequences, with under 14% as singletons. CDR3 length: 13 residues. Germline V gene sequence: CDR1 DFQATT, CDR2 SNEGSKA (reference sequence). J was trimmed by 1 base and V by 4 bases; bases with no gene match: 1.

This chain connects TRBV20-1 to TRBJ2-1; 7 bases match TRBD1. The clonotype comes from a woman aged 60-75 years with alopecia areata. Some clones in this sample may be carry-over from other donors' samples. This specimen consisted of whole blood, obtained in connection with sensitization to the hapten diphenylcyclopropenone (DPC). CDR3 nucleotides: TGCAGTGCTAAGGGGGCGTCCTACAATGAGCAGTTCTTC. This translates into CSAKGASYNEQFF.